The 27 T cell receptor beta chains presented below share a single source sample, sequenced in a study of T cells in narcolepsy. Libraries were prepared by immunoSEQ multiplex PCR; TCRdb keeps only in-frame clonotypes and omits some of them. This table holds 20,000 to 30,000 clones, more than 75% found once. Material: memory (CD45RA-) CD4+ T cells from blood. The source of these receptors is a human donor in good health.

The chain uses TRBV7-8 and TRBJ2-7; no reliable D call. CDR3 length equals 13 residues. V lost 0 bases and J lost 3, with 6 bases in between. CDR1 and CDR2 (germline): SGHVS, FQNEAQ. CDR3: CASSLAGSYEQYF. In DNA form, the CDR3 reads TGTGCCAGCAGCTTAGCAGGCAGCTACGAGCAGTACTTC.

The chain is built from TRBV6-4 and TRBJ2-7; no clear D. Deletions cut 2 bases from V and 3 bases from J, with 17 bases between. The CDR3 consists of 16 residues. The V gene's germline CDR1 is MRHNA and CDR2 SNTAGT. CDR3 coding DNA: TGTGCCAGCAGTGACCCTTTCGCGTCTCTTTACTACGAGCAGTACTTC. Amino acid sequence: CASSDPFASLYYEQYF.

The V and J genes are TRBV27 and TRBJ2-2, with no clear D. Germline assignment: CDR1 MNHEY and CDR2 SMNVEV (reference sequence). This CDR3 region has 12 residues. V was cut by 8 bases and J by 4 bases, with 8 bases left in between. This CDR3 reads CASGLITGELFF. Here the CDR3 DNA reads TGTGCCAGCGGCCTAATCACCGGGGAGCTGTTTTTT.

The chain combines TRBV19 with TRBJ1-5; 8 nucleotides line up with TRBD1. CDR1 LNHDA and CDR2 SQIVND come from the germline V gene (reference sequence). This CDR3 is built from 15 residues. V trimming: 3 bases; J trimming: 3 bases; junction bases outside the gene matches: 4. DNA of the CDR3: TGTGCCAGTAGTATCCGACAGGGGCACAATCAGCCCCAGCATTTT. Translation gives CASSIRQGHNQPQHF. The whole variable domain, remainder taken from reference TRBV19 and TRBJ1-5, is DGGITQSPKYLFRKEGQNVTLSCEQNLNHDAMYWYRQDPGQGLRLIYYSQIVNDFQKGDIAEGYSVSREKKESFPLTVTSAQKNPTAFYLCASSIRQGHNQPQHFGDGTRLSIL.

The chain recombines TRBV28 with TRBJ2-7; 10 nucleotides line up with TRBD2. This CDR3 is 13 amino acids long. CDR1 and CDR2 from the germline V gene are MDHEN and SYDVKM. V lost 7 bases and J lost 7; bases outside the gene matches: 7. CDR3 in amino acids: CASTWGAGGEQYF. The CDR3 bases are TGTGCCAGCACTTGGGGAGCGGGAGGGGAGCAGTACTTC.

The chain employs TRBV14 and TRBJ2-1; TRBD1 matches 10 bases. CDR3 size: 18 residues. The J segment lost 4 bases and the V segment lost 2 bases, leaving 11 bases of the junction unmatched. The germline V gene has CDR1 SGHDN and CDR2 FVKESK. CDR3 residues: CASSQYLGQGGDYNEQFF. CDR3 DNA: TGTGCCAGCAGCCAATATCTTGGACAGGGGGGCGATTACAATGAGCAGTTCTTC.

The V gene is TRBV18, the J gene TRBJ1-1; 8 nucleotides agree with TRBD1. V lost 3 bases, J lost 7 bases, and 10 bases stayed unmatched. The CDR3 extends over 15 amino acids. Germline CDR1 KGHSH, CDR2 LQKENI. The CDR3 DNA reads TGTGCCAGCTCACCCCCTCCGACAGGGGCACGTGAAGCTTTCTTT. Protein product: CASSPPPTGAREAFF. Using reference TRBV18 and TRBJ1-1 for the parts outside the CDR3, the full variable domain is NAGVMQNPRHLVRRRGQEARLRCSPMKGHSHVYWYRQLPEEGLKFMVYLQKENIIDESGMPKERFSAEFPKEGPSILRIQQVVRGDSAAYFCASSPPPTGAREAFFGQGTRLTVV.

In its sample, this clone was seen a few times. This rearrangement joins TRBV10-2 to TRBJ2-3; possibly TRBD1 for D (6 bases). Germline V gene lookup returns CDR1 WSHSY and CDR2 SAAADI. The germline V and J ends were trimmed by 4 bases and 0 bases, with 11 bases remaining between them. The CDR3 has 15 amino acids. Here the CDR3 reads CASSGKQGSTDTQYF. The CDR3 DNA follows: TGCGCCAGCAGTGGGAAACAGGGCAGCACAGATACGCAGTATTTT.

The chain recombines TRBV7-6 with TRBJ1-4; possible D gene TRBD1, 5 bases. CDR3 length: 15 amino acids. The germline V gene has CDR1 SGHVS and CDR2 FNYEAQ. V lost 7 bases and J lost 0, with 12 bases in between. The CDR3 loop reads CASTLGQATNEKLFF. Here the CDR3 DNA reads TGTGCCAGCACCCTGGGGCAAGCAACTAATGAAAAACTGTTTTTT. The whole variable domain, filled in from reference TRBV7-6 and TRBJ1-4, reads GAGVSQSPRYKVTKRGQDVALRCDPISGHVSLYWYRQALGQGPEFLTYFNYEAQQDKSGLPNDRFSAERPEGSISTLTIQRTEQRDSAMYRCASTLGQATNEKLFFGSGTQLSVL.

As for this clone: A junction boundary mismatches the germline segment, possibly from a read error. This chain uses TRBV5-4 with TRBJ2-7, with D uncertain. The CDR3 has 13 amino acids. Germline CDR1 is SGHNT and CDR2 is YYREEE (reference sequence). The CDR3 DNA follows: TGCGCCAGCAGCCAAAACAGATTCTACGAGCAGTACTTC. Protein sequence: CASSQNRFYEQYF.

The V call is TRBV4-2, the J call TRBJ1-3, with 9 bases matching TRBD1. CDR3 length: 16 amino acids. Germline V gene lookup returns CDR1 LGHNA and CDR2 YNFKEQ. The trim removed 0 bases at V and 5 bases at J, leaving 5 bases unmatched. Here the CDR3 DNA reads TGTGCCAGCAGCCAAGAAGGGACAGGGATTAGAAACACCATATATTTT. Protein: CASSQEGTGIRNTIYF.

The chain has TRBV19 and TRBJ2-1, with 13 bases fitting TRBD2. In germline, CDR1 is LNHDA, CDR2 SQIVND (reference sequence). This CDR3 is 16 amino acids long. After removal of 5 bases from V and 9 bases from J, the junction contained 10 bases not matched to a gene. The CDR3 DNA follows: TGTGCCAGTAGTCCCGGCGGGACTAGCGGGGCCATTGAGCAGTTCTTC. It yields the protein CASSPGGTSGAIEQFF. The variable domain in full, completed from reference TRBV19 and TRBJ2-1, reads DGGITQSPKYLFRKEGQNVTLSCEQNLNHDAMYWYRQDPGQGLRLIYYSQIVNDFQKGDIAEGYSVSREKKESFPLTVTSAQKNPTAFYLCASSPGGTSGAIEQFFGPGTRLTVL.

In its sample, this clone was seen once. The chain recombines TRBV6-6 with TRBJ2-2; D gene unclear. The V end was cut by 0 bases, the J end by 3 bases, with 11 bases between. Germline V gene data show CDR1 as MNHNY and CDR2 as SVGAGI (reference sequence). The CDR3 covers 16 residues. This chain's CDR3 is CASSYSLHDDTGELFF. The CDR3 nucleotides read TGTGCCAGCAGTTACTCGTTGCATGACGACACCGGGGAGCTGTTTTTT.

This rearrangement joins TRBV7-9 to TRBJ1-2, with D uncertain. V lost 1 base to trimming and J lost 8 bases, with 17 bases between them. The CDR3 is 15 amino acids. The germline V gene encodes CDR1 SEHNR and CDR2 FQNEAQ (reference sequence). The chain's CDR3 is CASSLDLPGSKGYTF. CDR3 DNA: TGTGCCAGCAGCTTAGATTTACCGGGTTCTAAGGGCTACACCTTC.

J is TRBJ1-4 and V is TRBV9; maybe TRBD1 (5 bases). This CDR3 is 15 amino acids long. CDR1 and CDR2 (germline): SGDLS, YYNGEE. V was shortened by 4 bases and J by 4 bases, with 14 bases between the two germline ends. This CDR3 is CASSPTGTDNEKLFF. CDR3 nucleotide sequence: TGTGCCAGCAGCCCGACCGGGACGGATAATGAAAAACTGTTTTTT.

The genes are TRBV27 and TRBJ1-4; unclear D gene. Germline V gene sequence: CDR1 MNHEY, CDR2 SMNVEV (reference sequence). The CDR3 length is 15 residues. Trimming left V 5 bases short and J 5 bases short, with 15 bases between. CDR3 protein: CASSPTRRRNEKLFF. CDR3 sequence (DNA): TGTGCCAGCAGTCCCACCCGACGGCGAAATGAAAAACTGTTTTTT.

The chain recombines TRBV7-8 with TRBJ1-2; 9 nucleotides align to TRBD1. This CDR3 is built from 15 residues. V lost 5 bases and J lost 7; bases outside the gene matches: 11. CDR1 and CDR2 from the germline V gene are SGHVS and FQNEAQ. The CDR3 coding sequence is TGTGCCAGCAGCCACTCAGAACAGGGGGCGGGTGGCTACACCTTC. It specifies CASSHSEQGAGGYTF.

This clone was detected once. The chain carries TRBV5-4 and TRBJ2-3; 10 nucleotides line up with TRBD2. The CDR3 has 16 amino acids. With V trimmed by 3 bases and J by 2 bases, 6 bases remained unmatched. Per germline, CDR1 SGHNT and CDR2 YYREEE (reference sequence). Here the CDR3 reads CASSSGLAENTDTQYF. As DNA, the CDR3 is TGTGCCAGCAGCTCCGGACTAGCGGAGAACACAGATACGCAGTATTTT.

The CDR3 spells CASSEGERGYTF. For the CDR3, the DNA is TGTGCCAGCAGTGAGGGAGAGCGGGGCTACACCTTC. V and J are TRBV6-5 and TRBJ1-2, with unresolved D. V shed 5 bases and J shed 8 bases, with 12 bases lying between them. The V gene's germline CDR1 is MNHEY and CDR2 SVGAGI. This CDR3 has 12 residues.

This chain links TRBV5-1 with TRBJ2-3; D is unresolved. Germline assignment: CDR1 SGHRS and CDR2 YFSETQ. Trimming removed 7 bases from V and 6 bases from J, with 12 bases in between. The CDR3 has 12 residues. CDR3 protein: CASRDSSDTQYF. As DNA, the CDR3 is TGCGCCAGCCGAGATTCTTCCGATACGCAGTATTTT.

A single count supports this clone. The chain combines TRBV5-5 with TRBJ2-1, with 11 bases fitting TRBD2. The germline CDR1 and CDR2 sequences are SGHKS and YYEKEE (reference sequence). The CDR3 is 13 amino acids. J was trimmed by 12 bases and V by 4 bases; bases with no gene match: 6. DNA of the CDR3: TGTGCCAGCAGCGTTACTAGCGGGGGATCGCAGTTCTTC. It is translated as CASSVTSGGSQFF.

V is TRBV19 and J is TRBJ2-2; D is possibly TRBD1 (6 bases). The CDR3 is 14 residues long. The V gene lost 9 bases and the J gene lost 4 bases, with 15 bases spanning the gap. Germline V gives CDR1 LNHDA, CDR2 SQIVND (reference sequence). The CDR3 here is CASRPQGFTGELFF. The CDR3 nucleotides are TGTGCCAGCCGCCCCCAGGGGTTCACCGGGGAGCTGTTTTTT.

V is TRBV19 and J is TRBJ1-1; D unresolved. CDR1 and CDR2 (germline): LNHDA, SQIVND (reference sequence). V shed 5 bases and J shed 10 bases, with 11 bases lying between them. The CDR3 is made up of 11 amino acids. Here the CDR3 DNA reads TGTGCCAGTAGTGCAGGTCCCCGAGCTTTCTTT. As protein: CASSAGPRAFF.

The chain is built from TRBV7-9 and TRBJ2-3; 9 bases map to TRBD2. V dropped 7 bases and J dropped 6; count of bases not matched to a gene: 11. Germline-derived CDR1 and CDR2 are SEHNR and FQNEAQ (reference sequence). This CDR3 contains 15 residues. DNA of the CDR3: TGTGCCAGCATCAGAACGCGCGGGGGGGCCGATACGCAGTATTTT. It translates to CASIRTRGGADTQYF.

The chain uses TRBV27 and TRBJ1-5, with a weak D call TRBD1 (5 bases). Per germline, CDR1 MNHEY and CDR2 SMNVEV (reference sequence). This CDR3 is 14 amino acids long. V was pared by 3 bases and J by 6 bases, with 12 bases between. The CDR3 spells CASSFLGGGQPQHF. CDR3 nucleotides: TGTGCCAGCAGTTTCTTGGGGGGAGGTCAGCCCCAGCATTTT.

The rearrangement uses TRBV30 and TRBJ2-7; 8 bases line up with TRBD1. Losses at the gene ends were 2 bases for V and 6 bases for J; bases not matched to a gene: 9. CDR1 is GTSNPN and CDR2 is SVGIG in the germline V gene (reference sequence). The length of the CDR3 is 14 residues. The CDR3, as DNA: TGTGCCTGGAGTCGACAGGGGCTACCCCTCGAGCAGTACTTC. It codes for CAWSRQGLPLEQYF.

V usage is TRBV20-1 and J usage is TRBJ1-5; maybe TRBD1 (5 bases). CDR1 and CDR2 from the germline V gene are DFQATT and SNEGSKA (reference sequence). With 1 base removed from V and 11 bases from J, the gap between germline ends came to 9 bases. CDR3 length: 11 amino acids. In DNA, the CDR3 is TGCAGTGCTAGAGGGGAACAGGCCCAGCATTTT. Its translation is CSARGEQAQHF.